These 2 T cell receptor beta chains were sequenced from one sample in a study of CD8+CD57+ T cells in acquired aplastic anemia (dated by TCRdb to the late 2010s). The reads were generated on an Illumina HiSeq 2000. Genomic DNA was used as template for profiling of TCR beta VDJ combinations and CDR3 sequences. The raw public reads went through TCRdb reprocessing: fastp at Q25, MiXCR clone calling, in-frame beta chains kept. All rows with the same CDR3 protein become a single entry with the most common DNA and genes. Present in this sample are about 180,000 distinct CDR3 sequences, approximately 48% of which were seen just once. The ten largest clones capture over 10% of the sample. Flow cytometry had shown CD8+CD57+ cell expansion in the patients selected for sequencing. The source material was sorted CD4+, CD8+, or CD8+CD57+ T cells (not recorded which) from PBMCs. The receptor source for this set is a human donor with aplastic anemia.

The chain couples TRBV4-1 to TRBJ2-5; weak D call: TRBD1 (6 bases). CDR3 length: 15 residues. V lost 2 bases, J lost 5 bases, and 15 bases lay in between. The germline V gene has CDR1 MGHRA and CDR2 YSYEKL. This CDR3 is CASSQYSARGETQYF. CDR3 DNA sequence: TGCGCCAGCAGCCAATATTCAGCTAGGGGGGAGACCCAGTACTTC.

This clonotype was found many times. The CDR3, as DNA: TGTGCCAGCAGTAACAGGGGTTTCGAGCAGTACTTC. This translates into CASSNRGFEQYF. This chain uses TRBV6-1 with TRBJ2-7, with 7 bases that match TRBD1. The CDR3 is made up of 12 amino acids. After removal of 5 bases from V and 6 bases from J, the junction contained 4 bases not matched to a gene. CDR1 and CDR2 (germline): MNHNS, SASEGT.